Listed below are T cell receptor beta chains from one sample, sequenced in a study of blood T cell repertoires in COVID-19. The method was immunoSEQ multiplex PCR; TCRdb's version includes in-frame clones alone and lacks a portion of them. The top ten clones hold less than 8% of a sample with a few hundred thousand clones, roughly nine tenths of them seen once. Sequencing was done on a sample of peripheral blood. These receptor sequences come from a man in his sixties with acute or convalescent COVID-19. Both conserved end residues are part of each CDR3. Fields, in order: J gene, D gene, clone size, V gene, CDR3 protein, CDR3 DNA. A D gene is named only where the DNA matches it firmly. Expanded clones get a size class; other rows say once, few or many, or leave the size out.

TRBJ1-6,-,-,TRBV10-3,CAISALESPLHF,TGTGCCATCAGTGCGTTAGAGTCACCCCTCCACTTT
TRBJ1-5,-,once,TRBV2,CASSDRVNQPQHF,TGTGCCAGCAGTGACAGGGTCAATCAGCCCCAGCATTTT
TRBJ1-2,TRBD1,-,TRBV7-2,CASSYPGQGNYGYTF,TGTGCCAGCAGCTATCCGGGACAGGGGAACTATGGCTACACCTTC
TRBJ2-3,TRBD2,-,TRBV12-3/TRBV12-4,CASSLTSGTQYF,TGTGCCAGCAGTTTGACTAGCGGTACGCAGTATTTT
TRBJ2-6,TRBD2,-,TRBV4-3,CASSQETSGRVAGANVLTF,TGCGCCAGCAGCCAAGAAACTAGCGGGAGAGTTGCAGGGGCCAACGTCCTGACTTTC
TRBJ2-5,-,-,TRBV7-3,CASSLTGGQETQYF,TGTGCCAGCAGCTTAACTGGAGGGCAAGAGACCCAGTACTTC
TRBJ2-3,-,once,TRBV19,CASSILLGGRGDTQYF,TGTGCCAGTAGTATTCTCCTTGGCGGAAGGGGGGATACGCAGTATTTT
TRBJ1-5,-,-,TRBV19,CASKPNSNQPQHF,TGTGCCAGTAAGCCAAATAGCAATCAGCCCCAGCATTTT
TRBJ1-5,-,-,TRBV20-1,CSASSKLNQPQHF,TGCAGTGCTAGTAGTAAGCTCAATCAGCCCCAGCATTTT
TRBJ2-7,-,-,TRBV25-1,CASSELAGVPREQYF,TGTGCCAGCAGTGAATTGGCAGGGGTCCCTCGCGAGCAGTACTTC
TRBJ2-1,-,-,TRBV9,CASSDPQGGSYNEQFF,TGTGCCAGCAGCGACCCTCAGGGGGGATCCTACAATGAGCAGTTCTTC
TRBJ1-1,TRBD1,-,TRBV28,CASSDRTGPGAKAFF,TGTGCCAGCAGTGACCGGACAGGCCCGGGAGCCAAAGCTTTCTTT
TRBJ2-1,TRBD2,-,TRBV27,CASRDGRNSYNEQFF,TGTGCCAGCAGAGACGGGAGGAACTCCTACAATGAGCAGTTCTTC
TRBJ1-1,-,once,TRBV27,CASSLRGEAFF,TGTGCCAGCAGTTTAAGGGGTGAAGCTTTCTTT
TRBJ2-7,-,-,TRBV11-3,CASSLDLRSRYF,TGTGCCAGCAGCTTAGATCTCCGTTCGAGGTACTTC
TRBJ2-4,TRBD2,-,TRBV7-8,CASNQSPGGGSKNIQYF,TGTGCCAGCAACCAAAGCCCCGGGGGGGGCAGCAAAAACATTCAGTACTTC
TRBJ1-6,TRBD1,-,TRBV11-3,CASSSTGLNSPLHF,TGTGCCAGCAGCTCGACAGGGCTTAATTCACCCCTCCACTTT
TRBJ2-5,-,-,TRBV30,CAWTGQETQYF,TGTGCCTGGACAGGCCAAGAGACCCAGTACTTC
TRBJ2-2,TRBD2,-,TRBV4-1,CASSRSGRGGELFF,TGCGCCAGCAGCCGTAGCGGGAGGGGTGGGGAGCTGTTTTTT
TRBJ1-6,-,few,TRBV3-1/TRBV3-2,CASSSRLEEAPLHF,TGTGCCAGCAGCTCAAGATTGGAGGAGGCACCCCTCCACTTT
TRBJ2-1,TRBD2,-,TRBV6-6,CASSPVLAGDLSYNEQFF,TGTGCCAGCAGTCCCGTTCTAGCGGGGGACCTCTCCTACAATGAGCAGTTCTTC
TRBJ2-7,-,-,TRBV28,CASGGLRSEQYF,TGTGCCTCCGGGGGGCTTCGTTCCGAGCAGTACTTC
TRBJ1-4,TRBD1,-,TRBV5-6,CASNRGPNEKLFF,TGTGCCAGCAACAGGGGACCTAATGAAAAACTGTTTTTT